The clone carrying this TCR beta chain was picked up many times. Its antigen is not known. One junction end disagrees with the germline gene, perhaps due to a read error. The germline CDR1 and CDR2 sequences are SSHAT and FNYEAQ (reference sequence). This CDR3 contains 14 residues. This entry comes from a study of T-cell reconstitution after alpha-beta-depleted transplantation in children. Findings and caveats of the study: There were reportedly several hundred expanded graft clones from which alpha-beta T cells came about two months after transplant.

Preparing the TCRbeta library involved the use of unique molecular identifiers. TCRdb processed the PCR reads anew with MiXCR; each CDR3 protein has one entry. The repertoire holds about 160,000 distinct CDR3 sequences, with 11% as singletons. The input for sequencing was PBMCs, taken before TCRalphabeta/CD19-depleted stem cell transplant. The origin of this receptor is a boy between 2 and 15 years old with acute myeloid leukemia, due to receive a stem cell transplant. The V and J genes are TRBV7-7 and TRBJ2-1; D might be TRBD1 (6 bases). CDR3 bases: TGTGCTAGCAGCTTAGGCACAGGGAACAATGAGCAGTTCTTC. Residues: CASSLGTGNNEQFF. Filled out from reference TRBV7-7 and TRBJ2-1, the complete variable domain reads GAGVSQSPRYKVTKRGQDVTLRCDPISSHATLYWYQQALGQGPEFLTYFNYEAQPDKSGLPSDRFSAERPEGSISTLTIQRTEQRDSAMYRCASSLGTGNNEQFFGPGTRLTVL.